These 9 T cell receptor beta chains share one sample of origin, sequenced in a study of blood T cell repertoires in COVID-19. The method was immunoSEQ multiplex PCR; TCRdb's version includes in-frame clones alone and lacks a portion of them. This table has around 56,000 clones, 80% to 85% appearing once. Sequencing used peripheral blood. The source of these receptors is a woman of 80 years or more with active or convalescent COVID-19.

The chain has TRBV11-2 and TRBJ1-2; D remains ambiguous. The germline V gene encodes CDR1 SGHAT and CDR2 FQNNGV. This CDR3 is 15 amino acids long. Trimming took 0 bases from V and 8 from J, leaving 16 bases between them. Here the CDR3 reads CASSLEDSPRGGYTF. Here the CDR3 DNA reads TGTGCCAGCAGCTTAGAGGACTCGCCTCGAGGAGGCTACACCTTC.

The CDR3 coding sequence is TGTGCCAGCAGTTTCGCGGGGGGTGGAGAGACCCAGTACTTC. As protein: CASSFAGGGETQYF. This chain connects TRBV28 to TRBJ2-5; 8 bases line up with TRBD2. The CDR3 totals 14 residues. CDR1 is MDHEN, CDR2 SYDVKM, per germline. V lost 3 bases, J lost 4 bases, and 4 bases stayed unmatched.

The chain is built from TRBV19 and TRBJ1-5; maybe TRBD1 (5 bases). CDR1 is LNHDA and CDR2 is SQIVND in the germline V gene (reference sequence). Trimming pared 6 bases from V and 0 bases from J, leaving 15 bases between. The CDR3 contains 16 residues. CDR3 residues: CASRVIDSYSNQPQHF. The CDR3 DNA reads TGTGCCAGTAGGGTTATAGACAGCTATAGCAATCAGCCCCAGCATTTT.

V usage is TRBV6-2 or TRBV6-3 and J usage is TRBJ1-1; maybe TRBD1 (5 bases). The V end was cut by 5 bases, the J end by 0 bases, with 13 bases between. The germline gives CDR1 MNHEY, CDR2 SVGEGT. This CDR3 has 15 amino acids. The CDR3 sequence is CASSPRGLMNTEAFF. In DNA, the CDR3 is TGTGCCAGCAGTCCCCGGGGACTCATGAACACTGAAGCTTTCTTT.

CDR3 sequence: CASSQDPPQRVDEKLFF. DNA for the CDR3: TGCGCCAGCAGCCAAGATCCCCCACAGAGGGTTGATGAAAAACTGTTTTTT. This chain joins TRBV4-3 and TRBJ1-4; D not certain. From germline, CDR1 is LGHNA and CDR2 YSLEER. CDR3 length equals 17 residues. V was clipped by 0 bases and J by 6 bases, with 17 bases between them.

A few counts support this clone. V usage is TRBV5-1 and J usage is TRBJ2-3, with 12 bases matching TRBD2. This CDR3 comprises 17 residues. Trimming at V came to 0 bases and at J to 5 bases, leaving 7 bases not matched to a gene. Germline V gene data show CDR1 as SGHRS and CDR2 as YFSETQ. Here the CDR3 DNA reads TGCGCCAGCAGCTTGGCGGCTAGCGGGGGGGCCCTAGATACGCAGTATTTT. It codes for CASSLAASGGALDTQYF.

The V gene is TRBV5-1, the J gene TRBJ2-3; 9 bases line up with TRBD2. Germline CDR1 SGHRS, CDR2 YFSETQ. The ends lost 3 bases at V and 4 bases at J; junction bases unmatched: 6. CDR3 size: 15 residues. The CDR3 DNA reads TGCGCCAGCAGCTCTGGACTAGCGCCCCCAGATACGCAGTATTTT. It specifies CASSSGLAPPDTQYF. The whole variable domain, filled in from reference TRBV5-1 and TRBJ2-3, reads KAGVTQTPRYLIKTRGQQVTLSCSPISGHRSVSWYQQTPGQGLQFLFEYFSETQRNKGNFPGRFSGRQFSNSRSEMNVSTLELGDSALYLCASSSGLAPPDTQYFGPGTRLTVL.

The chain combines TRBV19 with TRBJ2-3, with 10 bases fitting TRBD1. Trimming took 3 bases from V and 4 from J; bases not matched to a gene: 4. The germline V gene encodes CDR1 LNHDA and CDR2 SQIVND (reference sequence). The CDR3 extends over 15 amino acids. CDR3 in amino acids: CASSITGTGADTQYF. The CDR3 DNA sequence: TGTGCCAGTAGTATTACCGGGACAGGGGCAGATACGCAGTATTTT. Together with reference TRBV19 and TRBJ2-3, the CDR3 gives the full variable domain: DGGITQSPKYLFRKEGQNVTLSCEQNLNHDAMYWYRQDPGQGLRLIYYSQIVNDFQKGDIAEGYSVSREKKESFPLTVTSAQKNPTAFYLCASSITGTGADTQYFGPGTRLTVL.

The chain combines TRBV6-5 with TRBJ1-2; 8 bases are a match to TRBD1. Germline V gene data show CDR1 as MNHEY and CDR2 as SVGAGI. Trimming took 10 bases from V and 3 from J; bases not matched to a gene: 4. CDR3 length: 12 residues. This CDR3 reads CATQQGDYGYTF. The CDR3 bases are TGTGCCACCCAACAGGGGGACTATGGCTACACCTTC.